The 7 T cell receptor beta chains presented below share a single source sample, sequenced in a study of T cell responses to AZD1222 COVID-19 vaccine. TCRdb's copy holds only in-frame clones and misses some; the assay was immunoSEQ multiplex PCR. In the table there are about 140,000 clones, more than 80% of which are singletons. The starting material was peripheral blood, obtained 28 days after the second dose of the MenACWY control vaccine. These receptors were taken from an adult who received the MenACWY meningococcal vaccine as a control.

This chain links TRBV5-1 with TRBJ2-7; TRBD2 matches at 11 bases. The CDR3 is made up of 17 amino acids. CDR1 is SGHRS and CDR2 is YFSETQ in the germline V gene. The V and J ends lost 4 bases and 2 bases, in that order; junction bases with no gene match: 11. The CDR3 here is CASSPLAGTSGAYEQYF. The CDR3 DNA reads as TGCGCCAGCAGCCCATTGGCCGGGACTAGCGGAGCCTACGAGCAGTACTTC.

The chain couples TRBV19 to TRBJ2-6; TRBD1 matches 7 bases. Germline CDR1 and CDR2: LNHDA and SQIVND (reference sequence). The V and J ends lost 3 bases and 3 bases, in that order; junction bases with no gene match: 8. The CDR3 runs to 17 residues. As DNA, the CDR3 is TGTGCCAGTAGTATTATCTCAACAGGGGTTGGGGCCAACGTCCTGACTTTC. Translation gives CASSIISTGVGANVLTF. Drawing the rest from reference TRBV19 and TRBJ2-6, the complete variable domain is DGGITQSPKYLFRKEGQNVTLSCEQNLNHDAMYWYRQDPGQGLRLIYYSQIVNDFQKGDIAEGYSVSREKKESFPLTVTSAQKNPTAFYLCASSIISTGVGANVLTFGAGSRLTVL.

The rearrangement joins TRBV29-1 to TRBJ2-6; the D is unclear. The CDR3 totals 13 residues. The germline V gene encodes CDR1 SQVTM and CDR2 ANQGSEA. V was trimmed by 5 bases and J by 0 bases, leaving 5 bases between them. The CDR3 is CSVQNSGANVLTF. CDR3 in DNA: TGCAGCGTTCAGAACTCTGGGGCCAACGTCCTGACTTTC.

The rearrangement uses TRBV6-5 and TRBJ1-1; 7 nucleotides match TRBD1. The germline V gene has CDR1 MNHEY and CDR2 SVGAGI. This CDR3 is 14 amino acids long. After removal of 6 bases from V and 3 bases from J, the junction contained 7 bases not matched to a gene. CDR3 residues: CASRRGHVDTEAFF. Written as DNA, the CDR3 is TGTGCCAGCAGGAGGGGGCACGTCGACACTGAAGCTTTCTTT.

The chain is built from TRBV6-5 and TRBJ2-7; TRBD1 agrees at 8 bases. The germline V gene encodes CDR1 MNHEY and CDR2 SVGAGI. The CDR3 consists of 13 residues. After removal of 4 bases from V and 5 bases from J, the junction contained 4 bases not matched to a gene. CDR3 in amino acids: CASSLKQGDEQYF. In DNA, the CDR3 is TGTGCCAGCAGTTTGAAACAGGGGGACGAGCAGTACTTC.

The CDR3 region is CASTVTTGWTEAFF. The CDR3 region has the DNA TGTGCCAGTACGGTAACAACAGGGTGGACTGAAGCTTTCTTT. The chain has TRBV19 and TRBJ1-1; D possibly corresponds to TRBD1 (6 bases). Germline V gives CDR1 LNHDA, CDR2 SQIVND (reference sequence). The germline V and J ends were trimmed by 7 bases and 5 bases, with 17 bases remaining between them. The CDR3 totals 14 residues.

V and J are TRBV29-1 and TRBJ2-3, with a possible D match to TRBD1 (5 bases). V was pared by 4 bases and J by 2 bases, with 7 bases between. The CDR3 has 12 residues. Germline V CDR1 and CDR2: SQVTM, ANQGSEA. CDR3 amino acids: CSVGQITDTQYF. The CDR3 DNA follows: TGCAGCGTTGGACAGATCACAGATACGCAGTATTTT.